This is a list of T cell receptor beta chains from one sample in a study of chemoradiotherapy in HPV16-positive cancers. Sequencing was performed with immunoSEQ multiplex PCR; in TCRdb, only in-frame clones are kept and a portion is missing. The sample has 8,500 to 9,000 clones; 71% are singletons. Specimen collection occurred from a patient who underwent chemoradiotherapy. These TCRs come from a human donor with HPV-associated anogenital cancer. Each CDR3 is given with its conserved first and last residue. D genes are given only for firm matches. Clone size is not always given. Where it is, it says once, few, many or a class for expanded clones.

J,length,V,size,D,CDR3,DNA
TRBJ1-1,12,TRBV28,-,-,CASSISGYEAFF,TGTGCCAGCAGCATTTCAGGGTATGAAGCTTTCTTT
TRBJ2-2,15,TRBV5-1,few,TRBD1,CASSLIEGAPGELFF,TGCGCCAGCAGCTTGATTGAGGGGGCCCCCGGGGAGCTGTTTTTT
TRBJ2-3,15,TRBV4-1,-,TRBD2,CASSQAGGSTDTQYF,TGCGCCAGCAGCCAAGCGGGGGGGAGCACAGATACGCAGTATTTT
TRBJ1-3,15,TRBV19,-,-,CASSIEGASGNTIYF,TGTGCCAGTAGTATAGAGGGGGCCTCTGGAAACACCATATATTTT
TRBJ1-6,14,TRBV5-1,-,TRBD1,CASSLGQVGSPLHF,TGCGCCAGCAGTCTTGGACAGGTCGGTTCACCCCTCCACTTT
TRBJ2-2,16,TRBV6-1,-,-,CASSQAWRLNTGELFF,TGTGCCAGCAGTCAAGCCTGGAGGCTCAACACCGGGGAGCTGTTTTTT
TRBJ2-2,15,TRBV9,once,TRBD2,CASSSGLAVTGELFF,TGTGCCAGCAGCTCAGGACTAGCGGTAACCGGGGAGCTGTTTTTT
TRBJ1-5,15,TRBV6-5,-,-,CATAKSRAGKQPQHF,TGTGCCACTGCTAAAAGCCGGGCCGGGAAGCAGCCCCAGCATTTT
TRBJ1-3,15,TRBV18,-,-,CASSQSTFSGNTIYF,TGTGCCAGCTCACAATCAACATTCTCTGGAAACACCATATATTTT
TRBJ2-3,16,TRBV5-4,-,TRBD2,CASSFGTSGGTDTQYF,TGTGCCAGCAGCTTCGGGACTAGCGGGGGCACAGATACGCAGTATTTT
TRBJ1-2,14,TRBV6-6,-,-,CASRTPGNGYGYTF,TGTGCCAGCAGGACCCCGGGGAACGGGTATGGCTACACCTTC
TRBJ2-7,14,TRBV7-2,-,TRBD1,CASSAGTGIYEQYF,TGTGCCAGCAGTGCCGGGACAGGGATCTACGAGCAGTACTTC
TRBJ2-7,15,TRBV6-1,few,TRBD1,CASSWGQGPTYEQYF,TGTGCCAGCAGTTGGGGACAGGGGCCCACCTACGAGCAGTACTTC
TRBJ2-3,15,TRBV9,-,TRBD2,CASSPRLAGRDTQYF,TGTGCCAGCAGCCCACGACTAGCGGGGAGAGATACGCAGTATTTT
TRBJ2-7,13,TRBV7-9,-,-,CASSAGISYEQYF,TGTGCCAGCAGCGCCGGGATCTCCTACGAGCAGTACTTC
TRBJ2-1,15,TRBV6-4,-,TRBD2,CASSFTSGGRNEQFF,TGTGCCAGCAGCTTTACTAGCGGGGGGCGTAATGAGCAGTTCTTC
TRBJ2-3,16,TRBV11-2,-,-,CASSSRQGGSTDTQYF,TGTGCCAGCAGCTCCAGACAGGGAGGGAGCACAGATACGCAGTATTTT
TRBJ2-5,13,TRBV30,-,-,CAVTDRLLKTQYF,TGTGCCGTTACAGACAGGCTGTTAAAGACCCAGTACTTC
TRBJ2-3,16,TRBV2,few,-,CASSLSTGYDSDTQYF,TGTGCCAGCAGTCTCTCTACAGGGTATGATTCAGATACGCAGTATTTT
TRBJ2-1,14,TRBV7-2,-,-,CASSLDRGANEQFF,TGTGCCAGCAGCTTAGATAGGGGGGCCAATGAGCAGTTCTTC
TRBJ2-7,14,TRBV4-1,-,-,CASSRGAVSHEQYF,TGCGCCAGCAGCCGAGGTGCAGTTTCCCACGAGCAGTACTTC
TRBJ1-2,14,TRBV7-9,once,TRBD1,CASSKTGVKYGYTF,TGTGCCAGCAGCAAGACAGGGGTGAAGTATGGCTACACCTTC
TRBJ2-3,17,TRBV5-1,-,TRBD2,CASSFSASGRATDTQYF,TGCGCCAGCAGCTTCTCGGCTAGCGGGCGGGCCACAGATACGCAGTATTTT
TRBJ2-2,15,TRBV6-6,-,TRBD1,CASSRPGQGAGELFF,TGTGCCAGCAGCCGACCGGGACAGGGGGCCGGGGAGCTGTTTTTT
TRBJ1-1,15,TRBV18,-,-,CASSQTLGGESEAFF,TGTGCCAGCTCACAAACCTTAGGGGGAGAATCTGAAGCTTTCTTT
TRBJ2-1,17,TRBV13,-,TRBD2,CASSVLAGGTLNNEQFF,TGTGCCAGCAGCGTCCTAGCGGGGGGGACCCTCAACAATGAGCAGTTCTTC
TRBJ1-2,15,TRBV7-9,-,TRBD1,CASSLRNTGVGGYTF,TGTGCCAGCAGCTTACGTAATACAGGGGTTGGTGGCTACACCTTC
TRBJ2-7,15,TRBV28,-,-,CASSVIRGAFHEQYF,TGTGCCAGCAGTGTGATCCGGGGGGCGTTTCACGAGCAGTACTTC
TRBJ2-5,15,TRBV9,-,TRBD2,CASSPQRGDQETQYF,TGTGCCAGCAGCCCCCAGCGGGGGGACCAAGAGACCCAGTACTTC
TRBJ1-2,13,TRBV14,-,-,CASSQVGAYGYTF,TGTGCCAGCAGCCAAGTCGGGGCGTACGGCTACACCTTC
TRBJ1-5,14,TRBV2,-,-,CASSEALPVEPQHF,TGTGCCAGCAGTGAAGCTCTTCCGGTAGAGCCCCAGCATTTT
TRBJ1-6,14,TRBV6-5,-,-,CASSYWRNNSPLHF,TGTGCCAGCAGTTATTGGAGGAATAATTCACCCCTCCACTTT
TRBJ1-3,17,TRBV7-6,-,-,CASSLADRISSGNTIYF,TGTGCCAGCAGCTTAGCGGACCGTATTAGCTCTGGAAACACCATATATTTT
TRBJ1-2,13,TRBV6-1,-,-,CASRLTRNYGYTF,TGTGCCAGCAGGCTAACACGGAACTATGGCTACACCTTC
TRBJ2-1,14,TRBV11-2,-,-,CASSRGTLSSEQFF,TGTGCCAGCAGCCGGGGGACTTTATCTTCGGAGCAGTTCTTC
TRBJ1-5,18,TRBV5-1,few,TRBD1,CASSMRQGGGYSNQPQHF,TGCGCCAGCAGCATGCGACAGGGTGGTGGATATAGCAATCAGCCCCAGCATTTT
TRBJ2-5,16,TRBV15,once,TRBD2,CATSRSLAGGQETQYF,TGTGCCACCAGCAGAAGTCTAGCGGGGGGCCAAGAGACCCAGTACTTC
TRBJ2-2,16,TRBV7-2,-,-,CASSPQPGQNTGELFF,TGTGCCAGCAGCCCCCAACCCGGGCAGAACACCGGGGAGCTGTTTTTT
TRBJ1-5,16,TRBV30,-,-,CAWSARARGSDQPQHF,TGTGCCTGGAGTGCAAGGGCCAGGGGTAGTGATCAGCCCCAGCATTTT
TRBJ1-3,16,TRBV5-1,-,-,CASSLEGGFSGNTIYF,TGCGCCAGCAGCTTGGAAGGGGGATTCTCTGGAAACACCATATATTTT
TRBJ1-4,15,TRBV6-6,-,-,CASRGDAATNEKLFF,TGTGCCAGCAGGGGGGACGCCGCAACTAATGAAAAACTGTTTTTT
TRBJ1-4,15,TRBV4-1,-,-,CASSQDPGSGEKLFF,TGCGCCAGCAGCCAAGATCCAGGGAGTGGCGAAAAACTGTTTTTT
TRBJ2-3,15,TRBV11-2,-,TRBD2,CASSPWTSSTDTQYF,TGTGCCAGCAGCCCGTGGACTAGTAGCACAGATACGCAGTATTTT
TRBJ2-7,15,TRBV6-6,-,TRBD1,CASSPRQGAAYEQYF,TGTGCCAGCAGTCCCCGACAGGGGGCGGCCTACGAGCAGTACTTC
TRBJ2-5,15,TRBV11-2,-,-,CASSHLIRDQETQYF,TGTGCCAGCAGCCACCTCATAAGGGACCAAGAGACCCAGTACTTC
TRBJ2-1,16,TRBV28,-,TRBD2,CASSLYRLAGYNEQFF,TGTGCCAGCAGTTTATATCGGCTAGCGGGATACAATGAGCAGTTCTTC
TRBJ1-2,13,TRBV5-8,once,-,CASSFRRDYGYTF,TGTGCCAGCAGCTTTCGGCGCGACTATGGCTACACCTTC
TRBJ1-2,15,TRBV7-2,-,-,CASSLGVQPSYGYTF,TGTGCCAGCAGCTTAGGGGTCCAGCCCAGCTATGGCTACACCTTC
TRBJ1-3,14,TRBV28,-,-,CASSWGGSGNTIYF,TGTGCCAGCAGTTGGGGGGGGTCTGGAAACACCATATATTTT
TRBJ1-2,15,TRBV4-1,-,TRBD1,CASSHAGTAYYGYTF,TGCGCCAGCAGCCACGCAGGGACAGCCTACTATGGCTACACCTTC
TRBJ2-1,13,TRBV29-1,-,-,CSVVTPLYNEQFF,TGCAGCGTTGTAACCCCCCTCTACAATGAGCAGTTCTTC